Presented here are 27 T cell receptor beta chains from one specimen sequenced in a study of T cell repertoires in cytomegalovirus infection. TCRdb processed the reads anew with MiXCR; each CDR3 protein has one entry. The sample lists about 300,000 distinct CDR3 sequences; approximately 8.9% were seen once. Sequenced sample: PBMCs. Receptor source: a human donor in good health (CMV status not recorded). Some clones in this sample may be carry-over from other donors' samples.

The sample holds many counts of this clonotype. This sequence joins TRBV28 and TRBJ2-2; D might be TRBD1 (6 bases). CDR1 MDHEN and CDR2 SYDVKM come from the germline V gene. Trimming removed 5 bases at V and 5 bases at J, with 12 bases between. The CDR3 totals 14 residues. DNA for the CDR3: TGTGCCAGCAGTGTACCAGGGGAGACCGGGGAGCTGTTTTTT. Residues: CASSVPGETGELFF.

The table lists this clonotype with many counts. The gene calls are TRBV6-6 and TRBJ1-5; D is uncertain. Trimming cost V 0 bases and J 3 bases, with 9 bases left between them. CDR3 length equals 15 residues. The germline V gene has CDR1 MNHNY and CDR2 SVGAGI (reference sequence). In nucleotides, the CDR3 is TGTGCCAGCAGTTACTCGTCGGGGTACAATCAGCCCCAGCATTTT. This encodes CASSYSSGYNQPQHF.

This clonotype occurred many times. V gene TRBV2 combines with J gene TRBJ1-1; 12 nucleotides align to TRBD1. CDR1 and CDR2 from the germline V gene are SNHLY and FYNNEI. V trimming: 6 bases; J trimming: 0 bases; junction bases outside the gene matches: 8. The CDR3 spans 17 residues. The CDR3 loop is CASRGTGGPLMNTEAFF. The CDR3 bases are TGTGCCAGCAGGGGGACAGGGGGCCCCCTTATGAACACTGAAGCTTTCTTT.

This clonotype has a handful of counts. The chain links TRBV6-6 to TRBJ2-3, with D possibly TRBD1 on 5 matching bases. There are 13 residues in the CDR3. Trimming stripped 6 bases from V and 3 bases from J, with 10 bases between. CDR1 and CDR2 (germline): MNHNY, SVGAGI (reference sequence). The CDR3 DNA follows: TGTGCCAGCAGAGAGACAGAGACAGATACGCAGTATTTT. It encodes CASRETETDTQYF.

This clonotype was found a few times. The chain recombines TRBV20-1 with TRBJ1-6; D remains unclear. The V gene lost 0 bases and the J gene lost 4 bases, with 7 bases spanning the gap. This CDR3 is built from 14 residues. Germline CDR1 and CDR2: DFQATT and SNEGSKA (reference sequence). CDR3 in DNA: TGCAGTGCTAGAGAGAAAGGATATAATTCACCCCTCCACTTT. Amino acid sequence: CSAREKGYNSPLHF.

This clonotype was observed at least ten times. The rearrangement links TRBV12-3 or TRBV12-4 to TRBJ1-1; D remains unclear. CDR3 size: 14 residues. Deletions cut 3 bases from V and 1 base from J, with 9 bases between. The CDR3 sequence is CASSLSPENTEAFF. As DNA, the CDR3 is TGTGCCAGCAGTTTGAGTCCGGAGAACACTGAAGCTTTCTTT.

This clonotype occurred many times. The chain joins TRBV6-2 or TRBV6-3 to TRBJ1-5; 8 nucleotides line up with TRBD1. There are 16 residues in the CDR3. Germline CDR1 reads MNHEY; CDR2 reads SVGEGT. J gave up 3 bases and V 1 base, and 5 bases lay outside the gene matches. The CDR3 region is CASSYLAGGNNQPQHF. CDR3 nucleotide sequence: TGTGCCAGCAGTTACTTGGCAGGGGGCAACAATCAGCCCCAGCATTTT.

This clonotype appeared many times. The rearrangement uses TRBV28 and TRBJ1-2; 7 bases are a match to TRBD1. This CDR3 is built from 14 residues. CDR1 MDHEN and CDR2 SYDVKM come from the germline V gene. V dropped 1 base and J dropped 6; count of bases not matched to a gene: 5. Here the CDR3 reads CASSLLRGGDGYTF. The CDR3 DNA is TGTGCCAGCAGTTTATTGAGAGGGGGCGATGGCTACACCTTC.

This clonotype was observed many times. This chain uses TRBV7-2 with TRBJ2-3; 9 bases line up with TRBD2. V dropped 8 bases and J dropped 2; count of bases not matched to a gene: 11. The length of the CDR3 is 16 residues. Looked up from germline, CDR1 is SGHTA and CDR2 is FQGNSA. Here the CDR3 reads CASLAGERGVTDTQYF. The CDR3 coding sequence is TGTGCCAGCTTAGCTGGGGAGCGGGGGGTCACAGATACGCAGTATTTT.

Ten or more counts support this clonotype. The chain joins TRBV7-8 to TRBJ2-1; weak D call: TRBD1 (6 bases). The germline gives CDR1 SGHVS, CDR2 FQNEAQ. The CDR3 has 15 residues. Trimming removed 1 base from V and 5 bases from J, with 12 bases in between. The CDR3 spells CASSLERTENNEQFF. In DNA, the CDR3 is TGTGCCAGCAGCTTAGAGCGGACAGAAAACAATGAGCAGTTCTTC.

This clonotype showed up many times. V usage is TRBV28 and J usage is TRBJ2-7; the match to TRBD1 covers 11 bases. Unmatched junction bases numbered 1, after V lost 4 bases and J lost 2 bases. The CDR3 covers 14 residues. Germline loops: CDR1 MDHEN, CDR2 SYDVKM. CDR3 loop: CASSWTGGPYEQYV. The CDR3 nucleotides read TGTGCCAGCAGTTGGACAGGGGGCCCCTACGAGCAGTACGTC.

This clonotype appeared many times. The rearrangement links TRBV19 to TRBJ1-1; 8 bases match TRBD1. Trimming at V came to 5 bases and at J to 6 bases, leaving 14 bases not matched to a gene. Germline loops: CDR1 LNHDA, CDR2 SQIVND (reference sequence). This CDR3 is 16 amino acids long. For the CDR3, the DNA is TGTGCCAGTAGTGCAGGACAGGGAACAGGGGGTCCTGAAGCTTTCTTT. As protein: CASSAGQGTGGPEAFF.

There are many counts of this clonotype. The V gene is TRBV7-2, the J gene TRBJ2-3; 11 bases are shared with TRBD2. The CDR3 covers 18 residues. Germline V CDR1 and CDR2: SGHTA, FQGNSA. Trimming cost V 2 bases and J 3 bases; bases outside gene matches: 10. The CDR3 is CASSLTTSGVNPTDTQYF. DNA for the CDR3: TGTGCCAGCAGCTTAACGACTAGCGGGGTCAATCCAACAGATACGCAGTATTTT.

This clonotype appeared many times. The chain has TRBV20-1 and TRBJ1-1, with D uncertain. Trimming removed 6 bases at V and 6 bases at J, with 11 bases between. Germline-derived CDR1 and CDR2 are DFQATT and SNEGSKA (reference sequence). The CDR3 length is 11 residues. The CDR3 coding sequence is TGCAGTGCATTAATATACTCTGAAGCTTTCTTT. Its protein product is CSALIYSEAFF.

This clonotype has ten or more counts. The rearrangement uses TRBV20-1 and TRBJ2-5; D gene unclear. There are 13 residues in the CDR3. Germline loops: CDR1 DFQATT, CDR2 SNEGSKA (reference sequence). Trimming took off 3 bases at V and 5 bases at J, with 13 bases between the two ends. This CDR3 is CSASVSLAETQYF. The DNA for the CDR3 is TGCAGTGCTAGTGTCAGCCTTGCCGAGACCCAGTACTTC.

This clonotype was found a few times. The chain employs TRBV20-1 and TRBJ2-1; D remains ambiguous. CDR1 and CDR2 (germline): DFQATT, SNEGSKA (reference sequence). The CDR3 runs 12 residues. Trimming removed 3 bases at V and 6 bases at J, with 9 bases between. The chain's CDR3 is CSASGVSNEQFF. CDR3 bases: TGCAGTGCTAGTGGAGTTAGCAATGAGCAGTTCTTC.

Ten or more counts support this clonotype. CDR3 sequence reads: CASSPRGEQYF. The CDR3 DNA reads as TGTGCCAGCAGTCCGCGTGGCGAGCAGTACTTC. The chain couples TRBV2 to TRBJ2-7; D is unclear. The CDR3 has 11 residues. The V gene lost 5 bases and the J gene lost 6 bases, with 8 bases spanning the gap. Germline lookup yields CDR1 SNHLY and CDR2 FYNNEI.

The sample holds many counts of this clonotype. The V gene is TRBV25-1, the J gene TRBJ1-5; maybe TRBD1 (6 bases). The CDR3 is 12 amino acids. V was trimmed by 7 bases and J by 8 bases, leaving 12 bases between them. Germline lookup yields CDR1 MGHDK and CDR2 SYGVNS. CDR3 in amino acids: CASKGVYEPQHF. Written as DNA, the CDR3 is TGTGCCAGCAAGGGGGTATATGAGCCCCAGCATTTT.

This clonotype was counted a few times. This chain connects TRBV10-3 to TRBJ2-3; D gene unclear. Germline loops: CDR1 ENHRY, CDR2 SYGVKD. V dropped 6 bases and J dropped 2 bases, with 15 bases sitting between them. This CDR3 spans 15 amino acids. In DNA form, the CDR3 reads TGTGCCATCAGGGTGCTGATCGACACCACAGATACGCAGTATTTT. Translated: CAIRVLIDTTDTQYF.

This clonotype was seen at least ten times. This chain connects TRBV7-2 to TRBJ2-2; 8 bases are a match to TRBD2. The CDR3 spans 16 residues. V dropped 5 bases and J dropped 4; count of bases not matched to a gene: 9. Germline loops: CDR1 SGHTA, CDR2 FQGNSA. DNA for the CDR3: TGTGCCAGCAGCATCAGCGGGGGAGGTTTCACCGGGGAGCTGTTTTTT. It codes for CASSISGGGFTGELFF.

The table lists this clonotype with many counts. In DNA form, the CDR3 reads TGTGCCAGCAGCTTACCCCGACCGACAGATACGCAGTATTTT. Protein product: CASSLPRPTDTQYF. The gene calls are TRBV7-9 and TRBJ2-3; D is unclear. V was trimmed by 2 bases and J by 3 bases, leaving 9 bases between them. Germline CDR1 reads SEHNR; CDR2 reads FQNEAQ (reference sequence). The CDR3 contains 14 residues.

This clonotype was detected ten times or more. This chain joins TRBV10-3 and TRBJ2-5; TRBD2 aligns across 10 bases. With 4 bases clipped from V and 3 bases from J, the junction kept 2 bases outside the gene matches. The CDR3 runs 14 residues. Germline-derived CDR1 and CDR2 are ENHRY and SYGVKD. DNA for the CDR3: TGTGCCATCAGTGCCAGCGGGGGGGAAGAGACCCAGTACTTC. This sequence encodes CAISASGGEETQYF.

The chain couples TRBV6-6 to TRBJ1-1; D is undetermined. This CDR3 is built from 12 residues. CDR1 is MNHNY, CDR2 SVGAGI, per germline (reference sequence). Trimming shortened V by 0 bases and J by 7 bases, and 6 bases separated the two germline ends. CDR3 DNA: TGTGCCAGCAGTTACTCAGGGAATGAAGCTTTCTTT. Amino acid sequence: CASSYSGNEAFF.

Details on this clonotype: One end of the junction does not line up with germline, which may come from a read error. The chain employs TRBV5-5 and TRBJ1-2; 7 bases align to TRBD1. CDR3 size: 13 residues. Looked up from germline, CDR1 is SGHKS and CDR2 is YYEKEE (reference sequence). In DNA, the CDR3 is TGTACCAGCAGCTTGGAGGGGGCATATGGCTACACCTTC. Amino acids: CTSSLEGAYGYTF.

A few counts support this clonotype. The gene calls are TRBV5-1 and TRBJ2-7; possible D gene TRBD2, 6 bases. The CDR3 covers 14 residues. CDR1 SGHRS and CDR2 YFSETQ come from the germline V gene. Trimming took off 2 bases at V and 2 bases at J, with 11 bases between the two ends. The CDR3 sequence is CASSFTSPAYEQYF. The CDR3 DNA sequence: TGCGCCAGCAGCTTTACTAGCCCAGCCTACGAGCAGTACTTC.

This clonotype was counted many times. The CDR3 region is CATSDQKGLLARNEQFF. CDR3 coding DNA: TGTGCCACCAGTGACCAGAAGGGGTTACTAGCGAGGAATGAGCAGTTCTTC. J is TRBJ2-1 and V is TRBV24-1; 7 nucleotides line up with TRBD2. The CDR3 covers 17 residues. Trimming removed 4 bases from V and 7 bases from J; junction bases left unmatched: 15. Germline V gene data show CDR1 as KGHDR and CDR2 as SFDVKD.

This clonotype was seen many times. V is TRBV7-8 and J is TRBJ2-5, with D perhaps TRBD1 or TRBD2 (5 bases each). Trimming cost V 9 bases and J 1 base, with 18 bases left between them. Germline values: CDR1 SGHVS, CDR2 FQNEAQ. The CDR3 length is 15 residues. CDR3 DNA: TGTGCCAGTAAGAAGAGAGAGGGGTTCCAAGAGACCCAGTACTTC. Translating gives CASKKREGFQETQYF.